The clone carrying this TCR beta chain was seen a handful of times. The sample comes from a study of blood T cell repertoires in COVID-19. The CDR3 has 14 amino acids. V was trimmed by 4 bases and J by 3 bases, leaving 9 bases between them. Germline assignment: CDR1 SNHLY and CDR2 FYNNEI. Here immunoSEQ multiplex PCR was the method, and the copy in TCRdb shows in-frame clones only, minus some. The sample has around 99,000 clones, 79% seen once. This TCR was sampled from a woman of 80 years or more with active or convalescent COVID-19. The sequenced sample consisted of peripheral blood. This sequence joins TRBV2 and TRBJ1-4; D is ambiguous. For the CDR3, the DNA is TGTGCCAGCAGTGTGTACCAGGCTAATGAAAAACTGTTTTTT. As protein: CASSVYQANEKLFF.